This record concerns one T cell receptor (beta chain) sequence. The antigen remains unidentified. This specimen belongs to a study of cytomegalovirus exposure and HLA in healthy donors. The PCR ran on 60 Vbeta and 13 Jbeta primers. Here immunoSEQ multiplex PCR was the method, and the copy in TCRdb shows in-frame clones only, minus some. In the table there are roughly 200,000 clones, over 70% of which are singletons. Overall study findings and caveats: Later analysis reportedly placed an Asian-associated ancestry cluster below the approximately 700-donor mean in N-insertions. What was likely a sequencing artifact was a cluster of highly shared sequence variants. Most sequenced TCRs were rare (though some public TCRs occurred in many donors).

The clonotype originates from a woman in her sixties or seventies in good health and CMV-seropositive. The sample comprised PBMCs.

The CDR3 sequence: CASSPVVDTEAFF. In DNA form, the CDR3 reads TGTGCCAGCTCACCCGTCGTTGACACTGAAGCTTTCTTT. The rearrangement links TRBV18 to TRBJ1-1, with D hard to call. The length of the CDR3 is 13 residues. V was pared by 3 bases and J by 3 bases, with 8 bases between. Per the germline V gene, CDR1 is KGHSH and CDR2 is LQKENI.